This is a list of T cell receptor beta chains from one sample in a study of blood T cells in healthy people across ages. TCRdb used MiXCR to reprocess the 5' RACE reads, holding one entry per CDR3 protein. The sample includes approximately 2,000,000 distinct CDR3 sequences, about 39% of them seen just once. Sequenced sample: blood. The receptor source for this set is a human donor in good health. Both conserved end residues are part of each CDR3. The D gene is left open where the match is weak. Size is stated for part of the rows, as once, few or many counts, or as a class when the clone is expanded.

V	J	size	D	CDR3	DNA
TRBV28	TRBJ1-2	few	NA	CASSGPGGGDYGYTF	TGTGCCAGCAGTGGCCCTGGGGGCGGGGACTATGGCTACACCTTC
TRBV20-1	TRBJ2-3	NA	TRBD1	CSARNRDRFLDTQYF	TGCAGTGCTAGAAACCGGGACAGGTTCTTAGATACGCAGTATTTT
TRBV12-3/TRBV12-4	TRBJ2-2	NA	NA	CASSFRGPRELFF	TGTGCCAGCAGTTTCCGAGGTCCCCGGGAGCTGTTTTTT
TRBV6-1	TRBJ1-1	NA	NA	CASKSGRNTEAFF	TGTGCCAGCAAGTCGGGCAGGAACACTGAAGCTTTCTTT
TRBV29-1	TRBJ2-1	many	TRBD2	CSVMRGVPNNEQFF	TGCAGCGTGATGCGGGGGGTACCGAACAATGAGCAGTTCTTC
TRBV29-1	TRBJ2-1	NA	NA	CSGVDLVYNEQFF	TGCAGCGGGGTGGATCTGGTATACAATGAGCAGTTCTTC
TRBV5-1	TRBJ2-7	NA	TRBD1	CAGSNPGQGSYEQYF	TGCGCCGGCAGTAATCCGGGACAGGGGTCCTACGAGCAGTACTTC
TRBV25-1	TRBJ1-2	NA	TRBD1	CASSGLGQGDDGYTF	TGTGCCAGCAGTGGGCTAGGACAGGGTGATGATGGCTACACCTTC
TRBV13	TRBJ2-2	NA	NA	CASSEGDGELFF	TGTGCCAGCAGCGAGGGGGACGGGGAGCTGTTTTTT
TRBV18	TRBJ2-1	NA	NA	CASSPIVVFRDEQFF	TGTGCCAGCTCACCAATAGTTGTCTTTAGGGATGAGCAGTTCTTC
TRBV7-2	TRBJ2-7	NA	NA	CASSLMGGVRNYEQYF	TGTGCCAGCAGCCTCATGGGGGGAGTACGGAACTACGAGCAGTACTTC
TRBV5-1	TRBJ2-3	NA	TRBD2	CASSLDSGRLPDTQYF	TGCGCCAGCAGCTTGGACAGCGGGAGGTTACCAGATACGCAGTATTTT
TRBV12-3/TRBV12-4	TRBJ2-5	few	TRBD1	CASSTDRLQETQYF	TGTGCCAGCAGTACGGACAGGCTCCAAGAGACCCAGTACTTC
TRBV7-9	TRBJ2-7	NA	NA	CASSSSGGEQYF	TGTGCCAGCAGCTCCTCTGGGGGCGAGCAGTACTTC
TRBV9	TRBJ2-5	NA	NA	CASSVAYQGGQETQYF	TGTGCCAGCAGCGTAGCTTATCAGGGGGGACAAGAGACCCAGTACTTC
TRBV27	TRBJ2-4	NA	TRBD2	CASATGGSDIQYF	TGTGCCAGCGCTACGGGGGGGAGCGACATTCAGTACTTC
TRBV27	TRBJ2-5	NA	NA	CASTPLALSGETQYF	TGTGCCAGCACCCCCTTGGCTCTCTCGGGGGAGACCCAGTACTTC
TRBV6-2/TRBV6-3	TRBJ2-1	few	NA	CASSYSRPPPNEQFF	TGTGCCAGCAGTTACTCGAGACCGCCACCCAATGAGCAGTTCTTC
TRBV20-1	TRBJ1-2	NA	NA	CSASPGFGDGYTF	TGCAGTGCTAGCCCAGGGTTTGGAGATGGCTACACCTTC
TRBV29-1	TRBJ1-1	NA	NA	CSVEGGKAFF	TGCAGCGTTGAAGGGGGTAAAGCTTTCTTT
TRBV5-1	TRBJ2-5	NA	NA	CASSSYGHYRETQYF	TGCGCCAGCAGCTCCTACGGACACTATCGAGAGACCCAGTACTTC
TRBV4-3	TRBJ1-2	NA	NA	CASSPNDRYGYTF	TGCGCCAGCAGCCCAAACGACCGGTATGGCTACACCTTC
TRBV21-1	TRBJ2-3	few	NA	CASSTPKPGGDTSTDTQYF	TGTGCCAGCAGCACCCCTAAACCGGGGGGCGACACTAGCACAGATACGCAGTATTTT
TRBV7-2	TRBJ2-5	NA	NA	CASSYHGGQETQYF	TGTGCCAGCAGCTATCATGGGGGCCAAGAGACCCAGTACTTC
TRBV12-3/TRBV12-4	TRBJ1-2	NA	NA	CASSFGEQAYGYTF	TGTGCCAGCAGTTTTGGTGAACAGGCATATGGCTACACCTTC